Here is one T cell receptor beta chain with its context. This sample stems from a study of blood T cell repertoires in COVID-19. On the study more broadly: COVID-19 samples collected from the United States, Italy and Spain covered acute and convalescent phases. From T cells, B-cell-depleted T cells, or PBMCs came the material, which was cDNA or gDNA.

Authors' methods: Amplified reference gene primers provided the basis for estimating nucleated cell counts. Here immunoSEQ multiplex PCR was the method, and the copy in TCRdb shows in-frame clones only, minus some. The DNA was the basis for D and trimming; V, J and clone size are from that table. The sample includes hundreds of thousands of clones, around 90% of them seen just once. The sample was peripheral blood. The sequence was obtained from a woman aged 18-29 years who had recovered from COVID-19.

CDR3 amino acids: CASSQAWSGSSYEQYF. The CDR3 DNA sequence: TGTGCCAGCAGCCAGGCATGGAGCGGGAGTAGTTACGAGCAGTACTTC. The chain recombines TRBV7-2 with TRBJ2-7, with 8 positions matching TRBD2. There are 16 residues in the CDR3. The ends lost 5 bases at V and 4 bases at J; junction bases unmatched: 13. CDR1 SGHTA and CDR2 FQGNSA come from the germline V gene.